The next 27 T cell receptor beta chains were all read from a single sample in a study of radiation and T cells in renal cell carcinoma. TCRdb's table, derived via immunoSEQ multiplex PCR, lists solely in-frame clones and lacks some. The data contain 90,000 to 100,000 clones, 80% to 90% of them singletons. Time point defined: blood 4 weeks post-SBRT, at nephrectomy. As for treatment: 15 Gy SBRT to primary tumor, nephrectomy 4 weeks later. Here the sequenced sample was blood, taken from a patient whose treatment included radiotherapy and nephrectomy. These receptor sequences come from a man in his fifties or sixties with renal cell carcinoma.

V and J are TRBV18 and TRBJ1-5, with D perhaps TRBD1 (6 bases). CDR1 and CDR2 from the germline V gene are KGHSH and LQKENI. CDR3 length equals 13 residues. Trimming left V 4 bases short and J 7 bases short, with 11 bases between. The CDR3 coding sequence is TGTGCCAGCTCACTGGACAGAGGACAGCCCCAGCATTTT. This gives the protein CASSLDRGQPQHF.

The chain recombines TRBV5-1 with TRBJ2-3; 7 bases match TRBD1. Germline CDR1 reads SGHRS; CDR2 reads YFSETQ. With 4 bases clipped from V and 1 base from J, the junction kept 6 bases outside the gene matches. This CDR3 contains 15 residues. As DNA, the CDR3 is TGCGCCAGCAGCCTGGACAGGCCGGGCACAGATACGCAGTATTTT. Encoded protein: CASSLDRPGTDTQYF.

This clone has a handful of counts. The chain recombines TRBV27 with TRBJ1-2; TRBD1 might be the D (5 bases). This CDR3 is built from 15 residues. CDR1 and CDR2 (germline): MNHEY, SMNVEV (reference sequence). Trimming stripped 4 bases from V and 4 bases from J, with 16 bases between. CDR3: CASSSDRRDRYGYTF. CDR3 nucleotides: TGTGCCAGCAGTTCCGACAGACGCGACCGCTATGGCTACACCTTC.

CDR3 in DNA: TGTGCCAGCAGCCAAGAGACGGGTTCCTATTTCTACGAGCAGTACTTC. As protein: CASSQETGSYFYEQYF. The chain couples TRBV4-2 to TRBJ2-5, with D unresolved. The end of the DNA fits TRBJ2-7 better, so the J call may be wrong. There are 16 residues in the CDR3. Germline V gene data show CDR1 as LGHNA and CDR2 as YNFKEQ.

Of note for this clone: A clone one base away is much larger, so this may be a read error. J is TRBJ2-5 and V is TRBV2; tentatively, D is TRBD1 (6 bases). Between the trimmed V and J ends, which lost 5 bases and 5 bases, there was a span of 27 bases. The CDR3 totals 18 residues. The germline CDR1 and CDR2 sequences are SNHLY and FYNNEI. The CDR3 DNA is TGTGCCAGCAGTAGACCAGCTAACAGGGCAAGACCCGGGGAGACCCAGTACTTC. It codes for CASSRPANRARPGETQYF.

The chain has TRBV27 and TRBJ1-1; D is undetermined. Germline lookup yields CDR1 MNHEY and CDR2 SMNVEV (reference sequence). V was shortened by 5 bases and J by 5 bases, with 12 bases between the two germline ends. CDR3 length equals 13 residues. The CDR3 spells CASSPFLGTEAFF. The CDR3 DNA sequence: TGTGCCAGCAGTCCTTTCCTGGGGACTGAAGCTTTCTTT.

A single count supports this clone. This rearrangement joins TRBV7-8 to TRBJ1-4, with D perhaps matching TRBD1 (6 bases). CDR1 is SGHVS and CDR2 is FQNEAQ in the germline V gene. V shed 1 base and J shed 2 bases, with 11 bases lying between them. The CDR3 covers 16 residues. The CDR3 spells CASSLVGGQTNEKLFF. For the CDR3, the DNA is TGTGCCAGCAGCTTAGTGGGAGGACAGACTAATGAAAAACTGTTTTTT.

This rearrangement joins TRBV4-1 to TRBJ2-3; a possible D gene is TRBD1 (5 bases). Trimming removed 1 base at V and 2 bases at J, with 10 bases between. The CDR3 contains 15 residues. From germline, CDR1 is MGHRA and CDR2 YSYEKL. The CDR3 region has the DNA TGCGCCAGCAGCCAAGTCTCCAGGGCCACAGATACGCAGTATTTT. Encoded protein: CASSQVSRATDTQYF.

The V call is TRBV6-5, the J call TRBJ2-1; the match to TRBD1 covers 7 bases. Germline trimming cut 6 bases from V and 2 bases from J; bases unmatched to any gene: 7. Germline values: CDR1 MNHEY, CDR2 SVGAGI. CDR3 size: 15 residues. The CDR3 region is CASSTTGAPYNEQFF. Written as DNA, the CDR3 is TGTGCCAGCAGCACAACAGGGGCCCCCTACAATGAGCAGTTCTTC.

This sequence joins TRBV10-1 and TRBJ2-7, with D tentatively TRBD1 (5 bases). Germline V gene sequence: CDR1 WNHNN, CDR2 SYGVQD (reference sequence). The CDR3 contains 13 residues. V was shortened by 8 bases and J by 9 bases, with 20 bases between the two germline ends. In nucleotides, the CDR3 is TGCGCCAGCGGTACAGGAGCCGGATCCCGGCAGTACTTC. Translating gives CASGTGAGSRQYF.

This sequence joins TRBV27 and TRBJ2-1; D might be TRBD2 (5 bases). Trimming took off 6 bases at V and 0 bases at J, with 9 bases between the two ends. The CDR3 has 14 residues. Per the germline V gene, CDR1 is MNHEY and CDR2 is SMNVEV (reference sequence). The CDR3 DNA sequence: TGTGCCAGCAGGGCCGGAGGCTCCTACAATGAGCAGTTCTTC. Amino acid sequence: CASRAGGSYNEQFF.

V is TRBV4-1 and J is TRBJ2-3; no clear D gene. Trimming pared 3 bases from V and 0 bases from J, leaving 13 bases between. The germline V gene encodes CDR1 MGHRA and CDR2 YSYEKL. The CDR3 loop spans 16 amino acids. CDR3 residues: CASSQDWVSSTDTQYF. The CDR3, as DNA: TGCGCCAGCAGCCAGGATTGGGTTTCTAGCACAGATACGCAGTATTTT.

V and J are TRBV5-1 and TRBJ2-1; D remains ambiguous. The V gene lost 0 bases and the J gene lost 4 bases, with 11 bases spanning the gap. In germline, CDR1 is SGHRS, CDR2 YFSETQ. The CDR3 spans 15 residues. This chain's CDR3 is CASSLEGSRYNEQFF. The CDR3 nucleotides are TGCGCCAGCAGCTTGGAGGGATCCCGTTACAATGAGCAGTTCTTC. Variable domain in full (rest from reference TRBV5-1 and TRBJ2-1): KAGVTQTPRYLIKTRGQQVTLSCSPISGHRSVSWYQQTPGQGLQFLFEYFSETQRNKGNFPGRFSGRQFSNSRSEMNVSTLELGDSALYLCASSLEGSRYNEQFFGPGTRLTVL.

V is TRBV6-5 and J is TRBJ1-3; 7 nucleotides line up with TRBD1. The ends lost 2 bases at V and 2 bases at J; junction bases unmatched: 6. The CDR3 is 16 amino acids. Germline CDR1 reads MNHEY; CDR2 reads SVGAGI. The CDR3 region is CASSYQGDHPGNTIYF. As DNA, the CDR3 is TGTGCCAGCAGTTACCAGGGGGACCATCCTGGAAACACCATATATTTT.

CDR3 protein: CAISEDRDTGELFF. CDR3 coding DNA: TGTGCCATCAGTGAAGACAGGGACACCGGGGAGCTGTTTTTT. This chain uses TRBV10-3 with TRBJ2-2; 7 nucleotides agree with TRBD1. V lost 3 bases and J lost 3; bases outside the gene matches: 1. Germline CDR1 and CDR2: ENHRY and SYGVKD. This CDR3 has 14 amino acids.

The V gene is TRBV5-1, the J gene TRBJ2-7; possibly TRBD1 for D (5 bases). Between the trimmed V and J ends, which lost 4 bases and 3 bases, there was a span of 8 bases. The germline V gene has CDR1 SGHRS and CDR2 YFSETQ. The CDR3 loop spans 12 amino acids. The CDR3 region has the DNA TGCGCCAGCAGCAAGGACAACTACGAGCAGTACTTC. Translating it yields CASSKDNYEQYF.

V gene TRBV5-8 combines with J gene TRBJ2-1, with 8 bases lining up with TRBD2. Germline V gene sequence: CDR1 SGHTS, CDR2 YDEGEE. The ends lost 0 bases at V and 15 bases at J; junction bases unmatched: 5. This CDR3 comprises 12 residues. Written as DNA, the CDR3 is TGTGCCAGCAGCTTGGCCGCGGGAGGTCTGTTCTTC. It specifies CASSLAAGGLFF.

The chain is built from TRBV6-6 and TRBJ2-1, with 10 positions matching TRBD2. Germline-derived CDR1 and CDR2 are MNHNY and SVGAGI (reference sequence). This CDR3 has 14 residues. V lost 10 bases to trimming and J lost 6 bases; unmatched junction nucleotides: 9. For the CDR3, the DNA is TGTGCCACCTTTCCTAGCGGGAGTGTCAATGAGCAGTTCTTC. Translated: CATFPSGSVNEQFF.

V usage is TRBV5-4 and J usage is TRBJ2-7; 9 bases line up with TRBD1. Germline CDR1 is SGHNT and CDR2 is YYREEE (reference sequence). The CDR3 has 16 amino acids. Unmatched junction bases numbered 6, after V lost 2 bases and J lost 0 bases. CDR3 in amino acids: CASSLPGTGSSYEQYF. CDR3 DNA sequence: TGTGCCAGCAGCTTACCCGGGACAGGGAGCTCCTACGAGCAGTACTTC. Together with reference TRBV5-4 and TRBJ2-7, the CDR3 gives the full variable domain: ETGVTQSPTHLIKTRGQQVTLRCSSQSGHNTVSWYQQALGQGPQFIFQYYREEENGRGNFPPRFSGLQFPNYSSELNVNALELDDSALYLCASSLPGTGSSYEQYFGPGTRLTVT.

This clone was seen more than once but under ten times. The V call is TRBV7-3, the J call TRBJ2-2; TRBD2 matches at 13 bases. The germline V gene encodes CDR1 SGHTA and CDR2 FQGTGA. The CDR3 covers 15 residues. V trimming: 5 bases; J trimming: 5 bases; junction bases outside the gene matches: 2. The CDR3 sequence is CASSPLAGGTGELFF. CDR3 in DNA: TGTGCCAGCAGCCCACTAGCGGGAGGGACCGGGGAGCTGTTTTTT.

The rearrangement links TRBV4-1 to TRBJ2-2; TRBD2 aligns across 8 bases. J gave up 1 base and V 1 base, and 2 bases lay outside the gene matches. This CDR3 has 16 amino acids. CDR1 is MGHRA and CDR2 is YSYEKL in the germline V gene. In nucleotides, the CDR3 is TGCGCCAGCAGCCAAGGACTAGCGCGGAACACCGGGGAGCTGTTTTTT. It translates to CASSQGLARNTGELFF.

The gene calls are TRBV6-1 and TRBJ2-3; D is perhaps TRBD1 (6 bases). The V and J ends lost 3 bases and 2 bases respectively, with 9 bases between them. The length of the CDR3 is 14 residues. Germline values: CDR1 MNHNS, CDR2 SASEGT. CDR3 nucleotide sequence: TGTGCCAGCAGTGACTGGACAGACACAGATACGCAGTATTTT. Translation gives CASSDWTDTDTQYF.

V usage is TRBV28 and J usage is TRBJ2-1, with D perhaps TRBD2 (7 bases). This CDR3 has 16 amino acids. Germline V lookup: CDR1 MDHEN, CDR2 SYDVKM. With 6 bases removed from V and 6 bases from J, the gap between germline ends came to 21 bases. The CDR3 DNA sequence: TGTGCCAGCAGCGCCGTTCGGGGAGGGGGTAGCAATGAGCAGTTCTTC. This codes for CASSAVRGGGSNEQFF.

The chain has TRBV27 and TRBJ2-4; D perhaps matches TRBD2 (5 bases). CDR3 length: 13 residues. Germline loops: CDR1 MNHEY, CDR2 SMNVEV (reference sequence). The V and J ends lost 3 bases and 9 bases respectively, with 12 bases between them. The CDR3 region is CASSFLAIGIQYF. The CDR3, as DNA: TGTGCCAGCAGTTTTTTAGCGATCGGCATTCAGTACTTC.

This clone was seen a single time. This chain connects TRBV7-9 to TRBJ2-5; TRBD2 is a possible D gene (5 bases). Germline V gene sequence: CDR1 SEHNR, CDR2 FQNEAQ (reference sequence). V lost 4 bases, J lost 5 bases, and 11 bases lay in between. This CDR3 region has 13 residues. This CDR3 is CASSSRVAETQYF. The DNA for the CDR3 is TGTGCCAGCAGCTCGCGGGTGGCGGAGACCCAGTACTTC.

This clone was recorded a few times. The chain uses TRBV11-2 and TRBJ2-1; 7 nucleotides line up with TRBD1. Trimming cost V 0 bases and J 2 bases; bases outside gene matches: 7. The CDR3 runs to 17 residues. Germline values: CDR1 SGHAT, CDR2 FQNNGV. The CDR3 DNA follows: TGTGCCAGCAGCTTAGATGTGGCTACAGGGGCCTACAATGAGCAGTTCTTC. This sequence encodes CASSLDVATGAYNEQFF.

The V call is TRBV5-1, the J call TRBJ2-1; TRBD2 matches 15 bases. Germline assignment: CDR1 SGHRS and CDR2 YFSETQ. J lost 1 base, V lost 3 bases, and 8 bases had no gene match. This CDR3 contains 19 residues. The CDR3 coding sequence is TGCGCCAGCAGCTACGGGACTAGCGGGAGGTCGGGGTCCTACAATGAGCAGTTCTTC. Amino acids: CASSYGTSGRSGSYNEQFF. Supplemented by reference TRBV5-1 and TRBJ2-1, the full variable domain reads KAGVTQTPRYLIKTRGQQVTLSCSPISGHRSVSWYQQTPGQGLQFLFEYFSETQRNKGNFPGRFSGRQFSNSRSEMNVSTLELGDSALYLCASSYGTSGRSGSYNEQFFGPGTRLTVL.